This T cell receptor beta chain was sequenced during a study of blood T cell repertoires in COVID-19. Study-level information: Whether acute or convalescent, the COVID-19 samples came from the United States, Italy and Spain. PBMCs, B-cell-depleted T cells, or T cells were the source of the cDNA or gDNA that made up the material.

The CDR3 runs 15 residues. CDR1 and CDR2 (germline): SGHNT, YYREEE (reference sequence). After removal of 6 bases from V and 5 bases from J, the junction contained 11 bases not matched to a gene. The count of this clone is one. Under the authors' procedure: Estimation of nucleated cell counts was performed using reference gene primer amplification. Some clones are missing from TCRdb's copy, which holds only in-frame ones; the method was immunoSEQ multiplex PCR. From that table come the V and J calls and clone size; the DNA was used to work out D and trimming. The sample has approximately 470,000 clones, approximately 83% seen once; the top ten hold roughly 3.2%.

V is TRBV5-4 and J is TRBJ2-7, with 10 bases that match TRBD1. The TCR sequence derives from a human donor in a cohort sampled during active COVID-19. The source material was peripheral blood. DNA of the CDR3: TGTGCCAGCACAGACCCAAAGACAGGGGGCAACGAGCAGTACTTC. Translated: CASTDPKTGGNEQYF. Full variable domain (rest looked up from reference TRBV5-4 and TRBJ2-7): ETGVTQSPTHLIKTRGQQVTLRCSSQSGHNTVSWYQQALGQGPQFIFQYYREEENGRGNFPPRFSGLQFPNYSSELNVNALELDDSALYLCASTDPKTGGNEQYFGPGTRLTVT.